Below, 5 T cell receptor beta chains from the same sample are listed, as sequenced in a study of T cell responses to AZD1222 COVID-19 vaccine. Repertoires were generated with immunoSEQ multiplex PCR, while TCRdb's copy carries only in-frame clones and drops some. The sample contains some 110,000 clones, approximately 83% of which appear only once. The input for sequencing was peripheral blood, taken on day 0 of MenACWY control vaccination. Receptors originate from an adult in good health.

The count of this clone is one. The genes are TRBV28 and TRBJ2-4; 11 bases are a match to TRBD2. CDR1 and CDR2 (germline): MDHEN, SYDVKM. The trim removed 5 bases at V and 2 bases at J, leaving 2 bases unmatched. The CDR3 totals 15 residues. The CDR3 sequence is CASSLAGGPKNIQYF. Here the CDR3 DNA reads TGTGCCAGCAGTCTAGCGGGGGGCCCCAAAAACATTCAGTACTTC.

The chain recombines TRBV3-1 (or the pseudogene TRBV3-2) with TRBJ1-1; 11 positions match TRBD1. This CDR3 is built from 15 residues. V lost 3 bases to trimming and J lost 7 bases; unmatched junction nucleotides: 7. Germline CDR1 is LGHDT and CDR2 is YNNKEL (reference sequence). The CDR3: CASSQGRDRGVEAFF. The CDR3 DNA is TGTGCCAGCAGCCAGGGGAGGGACAGGGGGGTTGAAGCTTTCTTT.

This clone was found a few times. The genes are TRBV5-1 and TRBJ1-6; 8 bases match TRBD1. Trimming at V came to 7 bases and at J to 2 bases, leaving 5 bases not matched to a gene. The CDR3 runs 15 residues. Germline loops: CDR1 SGHRS, CDR2 YFSETQ. This CDR3 is CASSGQGPYNSPLHF. The CDR3 DNA sequence: TGCGCCAGCTCCGGACAGGGCCCCTATAATTCACCCCTCCACTTT.

The chain uses TRBV5-3 and TRBJ2-7, with D possibly being TRBD2 (6 bases). TRBV5-3 is an ORF for which the function is uncertain. This CDR3 spans 16 amino acids. Trimming removed 2 bases from V and 7 bases from J, with 22 bases in between. Here the CDR3 reads CARSLRSRGVKEEQYF. The CDR3 DNA reads TGTGCCAGAAGCTTACGGTCTCGCGGGGTTAAGGAAGAGCAGTACTTC.

This rearrangement joins TRBV4-1 to TRBJ1-1; D ambiguous. Trimming stripped 0 bases from V and 4 bases from J, with 15 bases between. The CDR3 contains 16 residues. Germline CDR1 is MGHRA and CDR2 is YSYEKL. The CDR3 protein is CASSQDLAALRTEAFF. The CDR3 bases are TGCGCCAGCAGCCAAGATTTGGCTGCGTTACGCACTGAAGCTTTCTTT.